The 32 T cell receptor beta chains below all came from one sample that was sequenced in a study of identical twins. TCRdb passed the 5' RACE reads through MiXCR, listing each CDR3 protein once. The sample lists approximately 1.8 million distinct CDR3 sequences, under 35% occurring once. The sequencing input was cord blood. The receptors were sampled from a newborn girl in good health.

This clonotype was detected a few times. The V call is TRBV27, the J call TRBJ2-1; 7 nucleotides line up with TRBD2. V lost 3 bases, J lost 8 bases, and 4 bases stayed unmatched. The CDR3 contains 13 residues. From germline, CDR1 is MNHEY and CDR2 SMNVEV (reference sequence). CDR3 amino acids: CASSFGLVDEQFF. CDR3 DNA: TGTGCCAGCAGTTTCGGACTAGTGGATGAGCAGTTCTTC.

This clonotype has a handful of counts. This chain uses TRBV5-1 with TRBJ2-1, with 7 bases lining up with TRBD2. With 2 bases clipped from V and 4 bases from J, the junction kept 9 bases outside the gene matches. The germline V gene has CDR1 SGHRS and CDR2 YFSETQ. The CDR3 runs 16 residues. CDR3 region: CASSFWRLARYNEQFF. CDR3 in DNA: TGCGCCAGCAGCTTCTGGAGACTAGCTCGTTACAATGAGCAGTTCTTC. Supplemented by reference TRBV5-1 and TRBJ2-1, the full variable domain reads KAGVTQTPRYLIKTRGQQVTLSCSPISGHRSVSWYQQTPGQGLQFLFEYFSETQRNKGNFPGRFSGRQFSNSRSEMNVSTLELGDSALYLCASSFWRLARYNEQFFGPGTRLTVL.

The V gene is TRBV27, the J gene TRBJ1-2, with 7 bases that match TRBD1. CDR1 MNHEY and CDR2 SMNVEV come from the germline V gene (reference sequence). The CDR3 is 15 amino acids. The ends lost 1 base at V and 2 bases at J; junction bases unmatched: 4. CDR3 bases: TGTGCCAGCAGTTTATGGGCCAGGGGGAACTATGGCTACACCTTC. Protein product: CASSLWARGNYGYTF.

The gene calls are TRBV6-5 and TRBJ1-1, with no clear D. V gave up 6 bases and J gave up 5 bases, with 16 bases separating them. The CDR3 covers 14 residues. Per germline, CDR1 MNHEY and CDR2 SVGAGI. The CDR3 DNA sequence: TGTGCCAGCAGCCCAAATATAAAAGTTACTGAAGCTTTCTTT. Encoded protein: CASSPNIKVTEAFF.

A word on this clonotype: A much larger clone sits a single nucleotide away, making a read error possible. The chain links TRBV10-3 to TRBJ1-2; unclear D gene. V was shortened by 2 bases and J by 0 bases, with 10 bases between the two germline ends. Germline V gene lookup returns CDR1 ENHRY and CDR2 SYGVKD. The CDR3 loop spans 15 amino acids. The CDR3 coding sequence is TGTGCCATCAGTGAGCGGGAGCAAGCTAACTATGGCTACACCTTC. Protein sequence: CAISEREQANYGYTF.

This chain uses TRBV11-2 with TRBJ2-3; 9 bases match TRBD2. V trimming: 6 bases; J trimming: 4 bases; junction bases outside the gene matches: 11. The CDR3 consists of 16 residues. The V gene's germline CDR1 is SGHAT and CDR2 FQNNGV. DNA of the CDR3: TGTGCCAGCAGTTTACATAGCGGGAGCGGCGCAGATACGCAGTATTTT. This translates into CASSLHSGSGADTQYF.

The chain is built from TRBV20-1 and TRBJ2-7; 12 bases are a match to TRBD2. Trimming at V came to 0 bases and at J to 4 bases, leaving 7 bases not matched to a gene. The length of the CDR3 is 16 residues. Germline V gene lookup returns CDR1 DFQATT and CDR2 SNEGSKA (reference sequence). This CDR3 is CSARDGLAGGRYEQYF. CDR3 nucleotides: TGCAGTGCTAGAGATGGGCTAGCGGGGGGGAGGTACGAGCAGTACTTC.

As concerns this clonotype: One junction end disagrees with the germline gene, perhaps due to a read error. The DNA for the CDR3 is TGTGCCAGCAGCCAACGACAGGGGAATTCACCCCCCCACTTT. This translates into CASSQRQGNSPPHF. The chain carries TRBV3-1 and TRBJ1-6, with 8 bases fitting TRBD1. CDR3 length: 14 residues. Germline V CDR1 and CDR2: LGHDT, YNNKEL (reference sequence).

This clonotype was seen more than once but under ten times. This could be a read error, since a much larger clone is one nucleotide away. The chain couples TRBV10-3 to TRBJ1-5; a possible D gene is TRBD1 (5 bases). From germline, CDR1 is ENHRY and CDR2 SYGVKD. The CDR3 spans 12 residues. V lost 2 bases to trimming and J lost 6 bases, with 5 bases between them. The DNA of the CDR3 is TGTGCCATCAGTGAGGGGGCTCAGCCCCAGCATTTT. It encodes CAISEGAQPQHF.

V gene TRBV20-1 combines with J gene TRBJ1-5, with D unresolved. This CDR3 has 15 amino acids. Germline loops: CDR1 DFQATT, CDR2 SNEGSKA (reference sequence). Trimming cost V 5 bases and J 0 bases, with 14 bases left between them. CDR3 sequence reads: CSAESQLASNQPQHF. The CDR3 nucleotides are TGCAGTGCTGAATCACAGTTAGCTAGCAATCAGCCCCAGCATTTT.

The chain links TRBV25-1 to TRBJ2-5, with 9 positions matching TRBD2. After removal of 4 bases from V and 11 bases from J, the junction contained 20 bases not matched to a gene. The CDR3 is 17 residues long. Germline V gives CDR1 MGHDK, CDR2 SYGVNS. The CDR3 bases are TGTGCCAGCAGTGCGCTAGCGGGAAGGGGACGGTACAGTGAGCAGTACTTC. Its translation is CASSALAGRGRYSEQYF.

The chain couples TRBV4-2 to TRBJ2-1, with 7 bases identical to TRBD2. The CDR3 runs to 16 residues. V shed 0 bases and J 7 bases; nucleotides not matched to a gene: 9. CDR1 LGHNA and CDR2 YNFKEQ come from the germline V gene. CDR3 sequence: CASSQDRTRGWNEQFF. The CDR3 nucleotides read TGTGCCAGCAGCCAAGATAGAACGCGGGGGTGGAATGAGCAGTTCTTC.

This clonotype came up many times. The chain employs TRBV3-1 and TRBJ2-4; D remains unclear. The CDR3 has 13 amino acids. The germline CDR1 and CDR2 sequences are LGHDT and YNNKEL (reference sequence). The V end was cut by 1 base, the J end by 1 base, with 2 bases between. The CDR3 sequence: CASSQVAKNIQYF. CDR3 nucleotides: TGTGCCAGCAGCCAAGTGGCCAAAAACATTCAGTACTTC.

This clonotype appeared many times. The chain employs TRBV29-1 and TRBJ2-5; D unresolved. Germline V lookup: CDR1 SQVTM, CDR2 ANQGSEA. V lost 2 bases and J lost 4, with 8 bases in between. The CDR3 runs 12 residues. As DNA, the CDR3 is TGCAGCGTTGAACCAGTTACAGAGACCCAGTACTTC. Translating gives CSVEPVTETQYF.

The V and J genes are TRBV10-2 and TRBJ1-5; TRBD1 might be the D (5 bases). Trimming took off 8 bases at V and 3 bases at J, with 17 bases between the two ends. This CDR3 contains 15 residues. Per the germline V gene, CDR1 is WSHSY and CDR2 is SAAADI. The CDR3 DNA follows: TGCGCCAGCCGGGGGGGGTCGGGGCACAATCAGCCCCAGCATTTT. It codes for CASRGGSGHNQPQHF.

This clonotype occurred many times. CDR3 amino acids: CSARAPSSYEQYF. Here the CDR3 DNA reads TGCAGTGCTAGAGCCCCGAGCTCCTACGAGCAGTACTTC. The V gene is TRBV20-1, the J gene TRBJ2-7; D is uncertain. V gave up 1 base and J gave up 0 bases, with 7 bases separating them. CDR3 size: 13 residues. The V gene's germline CDR1 is DFQATT and CDR2 SNEGSKA (reference sequence).

There are a few counts of this clonotype. The rearrangement links TRBV6-2 or TRBV6-3 to TRBJ2-3, with TRBD2 matching over 13 bases. V lost 6 bases and J lost 0; bases outside the gene matches: 9. This CDR3 region has 18 residues. CDR1 MNHEY and CDR2 SVGEGT come from the germline V gene. CDR3 bases: TGTGCCAGCAGGAGACTAGCGGGGGGCCCCCCTAGCACAGATACGCAGTATTTT. As protein: CASRRLAGGPPSTDTQYF.

This clonotype was counted only a few times. Here the CDR3 DNA reads TGTGCCATCAGCGCGTTTTGGGGGGGCACAGATACGCAGTATTTT. Amino acids: CAISAFWGGTDTQYF. This sequence joins TRBV10-3 and TRBJ2-3; D might be TRBD2 (6 bases). The CDR3 consists of 15 residues. Germline CDR1 is ENHRY and CDR2 is SYGVKD. Between the trimmed V and J ends, which lost 6 bases and 1 base, there was a span of 14 bases.

The V and J genes are TRBV7-9 and TRBJ2-5; possible D gene TRBD2, 5 bases. V was trimmed by 2 bases and J by 0 bases, leaving 10 bases between them. The CDR3 spans 15 residues. Germline V lookup: CDR1 SEHNR, CDR2 FQNEAQ (reference sequence). In DNA, the CDR3 is TGTGCCAGCAGCTTAACTAGAAGGTACCAAGAGACCCAGTACTTC. Its translation is CASSLTRRYQETQYF.

Details on this clonotype: This may arise from a read error, as a much more abundant clone is one base away. CDR3 residues: CASSFSVGTQFF. For the CDR3, the DNA is TGTGCCAGCAGCTTTTCAGTTGGGACCCAGTTCTTC. The rearrangement joins TRBV11-1 to TRBJ2-1; D is possibly TRBD1 or TRBD2 (5 bases each). V lost 3 bases and J 13 bases, leaving 13 bases between the germline ends. Germline V gene lookup returns CDR1 SGHAT and CDR2 FQDESV (reference sequence). The CDR3 loop spans 12 amino acids. The variable domain in full, with the rest retrieved from reference TRBV11-1 and TRBJ2-1, is EAEVAQSPRYKITEKSQAVAFWCDPISGHATLYWYRQILGQGPELLVQFQDESVVDDSQLPKDRFSAERLKGVDSTLKIQPAELGDSAMYLCASSFSVGTQFFGPGTRLTVL.

On this clonotype: A read error may explain this, as a much larger clone is one base away. The rearrangement joins TRBV20-1 to TRBJ2-7, with 9 bases fitting TRBD2. The CDR3 length is 14 residues. The germline CDR1 and CDR2 sequences are DFQATT and SNEGSKA (reference sequence). The CDR3 DNA sequence: TGCGGTGCTAGGGGTGGGACTAGCACCTACGAGCAGTACTTC. Protein product: CGARGGTSTYEQYF.

Regarding this clonotype: Relative to the germline gene, one junction end is altered; a read error may explain this. CDR3 sequence: CANSEAGHYEQYF. In nucleotides, the CDR3 is TGTGCCAACAGTGAAGCGGGTCACTACGAGCAGTACTTC. This chain uses TRBV6-1 with TRBJ2-7; possibly TRBD2 for D (6 bases). CDR1 and CDR2 (germline): MNHNS, SASEGT. This CDR3 is built from 13 residues.

There are many counts of this clonotype. The rearrangement links TRBV27 to TRBJ2-3; no clear D gene. Germline V gives CDR1 MNHEY, CDR2 SMNVEV (reference sequence). V lost 7 bases, J lost 6 bases, and 5 bases lay in between. CDR3 size: 10 residues. CDR3 amino acids: CASNLDTQYF. In DNA form, the CDR3 reads TGTGCCAGCAACCTCGATACGCAGTATTTT.

This clonotype came up a few times. V and J are TRBV20-1 and TRBJ1-5; no reliable D call. The CDR3 sequence is 12 residues long. V was trimmed by 6 bases and J by 5 bases, leaving 11 bases between them. CDR1 DFQATT and CDR2 SNEGSKA come from the germline V gene (reference sequence). The CDR3 DNA sequence: TGCAGTGCCCTGCGGACCGATCAGCCCCAGCATTTT. It specifies CSALRTDQPQHF.

This clonotype appeared a few times. The rearrangement links TRBV28 to TRBJ2-7; maybe TRBD1 (6 bases). CDR1 and CDR2 from the germline V gene are MDHEN and SYDVKM. V was shortened by 5 bases and J by 0 bases, with 11 bases between the two germline ends. CDR3 length: 14 amino acids. The CDR3 reads CASSTGSASYEQYF. Here the CDR3 DNA reads TGTGCCAGCAGTACAGGGAGCGCCTCCTACGAGCAGTACTTC.

This clonotype was counted only a few times. The CDR3 nucleotides read TGTGCCAGCAGCTTAGTTTGGGGAACTGGCACTGAAGCTTTCTTT. Its translation: CASSLVWGTGTEAFF. V is TRBV13 and J is TRBJ1-1; D call uncertain. Germline V CDR1 and CDR2: PRHDT, FYEKMQ (reference sequence). V shed 1 base and J shed 4 bases, with 13 bases lying between them. The CDR3 has 15 residues.

The DNA for the CDR3 is TGTGCCAGCACCCTATCCCGAGGGACCTACGAGCAGTACTTC. Translation: CASTLSRGTYEQYF. J is TRBJ2-5 and V is TRBV6-2 or TRBV6-3; tentative D call: TRBD2 (5 bases). The last part of the DNA fits TRBJ2-7 better; the J call may be wrong. The length of the CDR3 is 14 residues. Germline V gives CDR1 MNHEY, CDR2 SVGEGT.

The chain recombines TRBV2 with TRBJ2-7; D remains ambiguous. V lost 4 bases, J lost 10 bases, and 8 bases lay in between. In germline, CDR1 is SNHLY, CDR2 FYNNEI. The CDR3 sequence is 10 residues long. The CDR3 DNA reads TGTGCCAGCAGTGTAGCCCGCCAGTACTTC. As protein: CASSVARQYF.

This clonotype was seen only a few times. J is TRBJ2-1 and V is TRBV20-1; the match to TRBD2 covers 13 bases. This CDR3 spans 14 amino acids. Germline V lookup: CDR1 DFQATT, CDR2 SNEGSKA (reference sequence). V lost 6 bases and J lost 8; bases outside the gene matches: 7. The CDR3 sequence is CSARTSGGGYEQFF. The CDR3 coding sequence is TGCAGTGCCCGGACTAGCGGGGGAGGCTATGAGCAGTTCTTC.

This clonotype was found once. A single base separates this from a much larger clone, so it may be a read error. J is TRBJ2-1 and V is TRBV7-2; D is ambiguous. CDR1 is SGHTA, CDR2 FQGNSA, per germline. CDR3 length equals 13 residues. This chain's CDR3 is CACSLPSYNEQFF. CDR3 nucleotide sequence: TGTGCCTGCAGCTTACCTTCCTACAATGAGCAGTTCTTC.

In this sample, this clonotype turned up once. The CDR3 region is CSASRDSRLDEQYF. The CDR3 DNA is TGCAGTGCGAGCCGGGACTCCCGCCTTGATGAGCAGTACTTC. J is TRBJ2-5 and V is TRBV20-1, with D possibly matching TRBD2 (6 bases). The CDR3 contains 14 residues. The germline V and J ends were trimmed by 6 bases and 11 bases, with 25 bases remaining between them. Germline V gene data show CDR1 as DFQATT and CDR2 as SNEGSKA (reference sequence).

This clonotype was recorded a few times. The chain combines TRBV12-3 or TRBV12-4 with TRBJ1-6; no clear D gene. The CDR3 spans 14 residues. Trimming removed 3 bases at V and 6 bases at J, with 9 bases between. CDR3 coding DNA: TGTGCCAGCAGTTTTGCGTCTACTAATTCACCCCTCCACTTT. This translates into CASSFASTNSPLHF.